The 27 T cell receptor beta chains listed next were all sequenced from one sample in a study of cytomegalovirus exposure and HLA in healthy donors (TCRdb year 2017). The library came from the immunoSEQ multiplex PCR assay. A mixture of 60 forward primers for TCR Vbeta segments and 13 reverse primers for TCR Jbeta segments was used in the multiplex PCR. This is the immuneACCESS table as TCRdb keeps it, with only in-frame sequences that have V and J called. A part of the clones is gone; compared with another copy, unresolved V genes explain less than half, and the rest is unexplained. The sample includes tens of thousands of clones, with under 80% observed a single time. The top ten clonotypes cover more than 4.5% of the sample. Sequenced: PBMCs. The receptor source for this set is a male donor in good health and CMV-seropositive.

The rearrangement links TRBV7-2 to TRBJ2-1; maybe TRBD1 (5 bases). The CDR3 spans 15 residues. Trimming took off 5 bases at V and 0 bases at J, with 11 bases between the two ends. CDR1 is SGHTA, CDR2 FQGNSA, per germline. The DNA of the CDR3 is TGTGCCAGCAGCATCGACAGCAGCTCCTACAATGAGCAGTTCTTC. It specifies CASSIDSSSYNEQFF.

The gene calls are TRBV11-2 and TRBJ2-7; D unresolved. Looked up from germline, CDR1 is SGHAT and CDR2 is FQNNGV. V was shortened by 5 bases and J by 6 bases, with 11 bases between the two germline ends. CDR3 length equals 12 residues. CDR3 DNA sequence: TGTGCCAGCAGCCTCCTCCTCCTCGAGCAGTACTTC. Translation: CASSLLLLEQYF. Full variable domain (remainder filled in from reference TRBV11-2 and TRBJ2-7): EAGVAQSPRYKIIEKRQSVAFWCNPISGHATLYWYQQILGQGPKLLIQFQNNGVVDDSQLPKDRFSAERLKGVDSTLKIQPAKLEDSAVYLCASSLLLLEQYFGPGTRLTVT.

The rearrangement joins TRBV28 to TRBJ2-1, with 11 nucleotides matching TRBD1. This CDR3 comprises 15 residues. CDR1 and CDR2 (germline): MDHEN, SYDVKM. V gave up 10 bases and J gave up 8 bases; unmatched junction bases: 13. The CDR3 bases are TGTGCCACTGGGAGGACGGGACAGGGGGTCTATGAGCAGTTCTTC. It codes for CATGRTGQGVYEQFF.

This clone was recorded once. Written as DNA, the CDR3 is TGTGCCAGCTCACCTGCCTCCGGGATCCACGAGCAGTACTTC. Amino acids: CASSPASGIHEQYF. V usage is TRBV18 and J usage is TRBJ2-7, with a tentative D call TRBD2 (5 bases). V was shortened by 3 bases and J by 5 bases, with 14 bases between the two germline ends. The CDR3 length is 14 residues. The germline V gene encodes CDR1 KGHSH and CDR2 LQKENI.

This rearrangement joins TRBV28 to TRBJ1-6; perhaps TRBD1 as D (6 bases). V shed 6 bases and J shed 10 bases, with 10 bases lying between them. The CDR3 loop spans 12 amino acids. In germline, CDR1 is MDHEN, CDR2 SYDVKM. DNA for the CDR3: TGTGCCAGCAGAGCAGGGGACTCACCCCTCCACTTT. It specifies CASRAGDSPLHF.

In this sample, this clone turned up a few times. The chain recombines TRBV7-8 with TRBJ1-5, with a possible D match to TRBD1 (5 bases). The CDR3 is made up of 14 amino acids. CDR1 is SGHVS, CDR2 FQNEAQ, per germline. V dropped 3 bases and J dropped 6 bases, with 12 bases sitting between them. The CDR3 sequence is CASSLGRVGQPQHF. The CDR3 bases are TGTGCCAGCAGCTTGGGCAGGGTGGGTCAGCCCCAGCATTTT.

The rearrangement links TRBV2 to TRBJ1-1; D not certain. Germline CDR1 is SNHLY and CDR2 is FYNNEI. V was cut by 4 bases and J by 1 base, with 16 bases left in between. There are 16 residues in the CDR3. The CDR3 spells CASSAPGKRQNTEAFF. For the CDR3, the DNA is TGTGCCAGCAGTGCCCCGGGGAAGAGGCAGAACACTGAAGCTTTCTTT.

The chain uses TRBV6-1 and TRBJ1-1; tentative D call: TRBD1 (6 bases). Trimming took 11 bases from V and 2 from J, leaving 21 bases between them. Looked up from germline, CDR1 is MNHNS and CDR2 is SASEGT. There are 15 residues in the CDR3. The CDR3: CAARGLQGGNTEAFF. The CDR3 DNA sequence: TGTGCCGCAAGGGGATTACAGGGTGGAAACACTGAAGCTTTCTTT.

V and J are TRBV5-1 and TRBJ2-3; TRBD2 matches 8 bases. This CDR3 comprises 15 residues. Germline CDR1 and CDR2: SGHRS and YFSETQ. V was clipped by 6 bases and J by 4 bases; unmatched bases: 10. The CDR3 nucleotides are TGCGCCAGCACTTTGTCGGGGGGGCGTGCAGATACGCAGTATTTT. Translation gives CASTLSGGRADTQYF.

This clone has just one count. The CDR3 region is CASSRQGALYGYTF. CDR3 nucleotide sequence: TGTGCCAGCAGTCGACAGGGGGCTCTCTATGGCTACACCTTC. This chain links TRBV6-5 with TRBJ1-2; 10 bases fit TRBD1. There are 14 residues in the CDR3. Germline trimming cut 5 bases from V and 4 bases from J; bases unmatched to any gene: 4. CDR1 and CDR2 from the germline V gene are MNHEY and SVGAGI.

The V gene is TRBV5-1, the J gene TRBJ1-1; 12 positions match TRBD1. Per germline, CDR1 SGHRS and CDR2 YFSETQ. This CDR3 has 20 residues. The V and J ends lost 0 bases and 0 bases, in that order; junction bases with no gene match: 12. CDR3 coding DNA: TGCGCCAGCAGCTTGGGAGGGTCCGGGACAGGGGGCTTTTTGAACACTGAAGCTTTCTTT. Its translation: CASSLGGSGTGGFLNTEAFF.

The chain carries TRBV5-1 and TRBJ2-5; D is ambiguous. With the DNA end fitting TRBJ2-7 better, the J assignment may be wrong. CDR3 length: 13 residues. Germline CDR1 and CDR2: SGHRS and YFSETQ. The CDR3 loop is CASSLDKDYEQYF. The CDR3 DNA is TGCGCCAGCAGCTTGGATAAGGACTACGAGCAGTACTTC.

The rearrangement joins TRBV28 to TRBJ1-1, with 7 bases aligning to TRBD1. In germline, CDR1 is MDHEN, CDR2 SYDVKM. The CDR3 has 13 amino acids. V lost 2 bases, J lost 5 bases, and 2 bases stayed unmatched. The CDR3 coding sequence is TGTGCCAGCAGTTTAGAGGGGGCGACTGAAGCTTTCTTT. This encodes CASSLEGATEAFF.

The V call is TRBV6-5, the J call TRBJ1-5; TRBD1 aligns across 7 bases. The CDR3 loop spans 14 amino acids. J was trimmed by 3 bases and V by 4 bases; bases with no gene match: 3. CDR1 is MNHEY and CDR2 is SVGAGI in the germline V gene. The CDR3 protein is CASSLGQNNQPQHF. CDR3 DNA: TGTGCCAGCAGTTTGGGACAGAACAATCAGCCCCAGCATTTT.

CDR3 region: CASNRPDRGTEETGELFF. The CDR3 DNA follows: TGTGCCAGCAATCGCCCCGACAGGGGGACTGAAGAAACCGGGGAGCTGTTTTTT. V usage is TRBV7-9 and J usage is TRBJ2-2; 9 positions match TRBD1. The CDR3 is made up of 18 amino acids. The V and J ends lost 7 bases and 5 bases, in that order; junction bases with no gene match: 17. Germline V gene lookup returns CDR1 SEHNR and CDR2 FQNEAQ (reference sequence).

This clone came up a few times. The genes are TRBV7-2 and TRBJ2-5; D uncertain. V was clipped by 0 bases and J by 1 base, with 6 bases between them. The germline CDR1 and CDR2 sequences are SGHTA and FQGNSA. The CDR3 loop spans 14 amino acids. The CDR3 DNA is TGTGCCAGCAGCTTAGCGGGCAGCCAAGAGACCCAGTACTTC. Translated, it gives CASSLAGSQETQYF.

The chain has TRBV30 and TRBJ2-5; 8 positions match TRBD1. Germline CDR1 GTSNPN, CDR2 SVGIG (reference sequence). V was pared by 5 bases and J by 0 bases, with 2 bases of the junction left unmatched. The CDR3 contains 13 residues. The CDR3 is CAWGTGDQETQYF. CDR3 sequence (DNA): TGTGCCTGGGGGACAGGAGACCAAGAGACCCAGTACTTC.

This clone came up a few times. The rearrangement links TRBV2 to TRBJ2-5, with TRBD1 identical over 8 bases. The V gene's germline CDR1 is SNHLY and CDR2 FYNNEI. The CDR3 contains 17 residues. V lost 2 bases and J lost 5; bases outside the gene matches: 13. The CDR3 region has the DNA TGTGCCAGCAGTGAACTCCAGGGGGCTAAGGTAACGGAGACCCAGTACTTC. This sequence encodes CASSELQGAKVTETQYF.

The chain joins TRBV7-2 to TRBJ2-5; 10 nucleotides line up with TRBD2. The DNA end lines up better with TRBJ2-7; the J call may be wrong. CDR1 and CDR2 from the germline V gene are SGHTA and FQGNSA. This CDR3 is 14 amino acids long. CDR3 loop: CASTIAGGAYEQYF. The CDR3 DNA follows: TGTGCCAGCACTATAGCGGGGGGTGCCTACGAGCAGTACTTC.

The rearrangement uses TRBV5-1 and TRBJ1-2, with 8 bases that match TRBD1. This CDR3 region has 15 residues. V shed 0 bases and J 3 bases; nucleotides not matched to a gene: 4. Germline values: CDR1 SGHRS, CDR2 YFSETQ. CDR3: CASSLAAGGYYGYTF. The CDR3 bases are TGCGCCAGCAGCTTGGCCGCAGGGGGCTACTATGGCTACACCTTC. The full variable domain, its missing parts supplied by reference TRBV5-1 and TRBJ1-2, is KAGVTQTPRYLIKTRGQQVTLSCSPISGHRSVSWYQQTPGQGLQFLFEYFSETQRNKGNFPGRFSGRQFSNSRSEMNVSTLELGDSALYLCASSLAAGGYYGYTFGSGTRLTVV.

This rearrangement joins TRBV19 to TRBJ2-6; weak D call: TRBD2 (5 bases). This CDR3 has 15 residues. Trimming shortened V by 6 bases and J by 3 bases, and 12 bases separated the two germline ends. Germline CDR1 LNHDA, CDR2 SQIVND (reference sequence). The CDR3 sequence: CASRLVSGGANVLTF. CDR3 in DNA: TGTGCCAGTAGGCTGGTGAGCGGTGGGGCCAACGTCCTGACTTTC.

CDR3 loop: CASSLLMEEGAFNQPQHF. The CDR3, as DNA: TGTGCCAGCAGCTTACTTATGGAGGAGGGGGCATTCAATCAGCCCCAGCATTTT. The genes are TRBV7-6 and TRBJ1-5, with 7 bases matching TRBD1. The CDR3 is 18 amino acids. The ends lost 2 bases at V and 3 bases at J; junction bases unmatched: 13. Germline V gives CDR1 SGHVS, CDR2 FNYEAQ.

J is TRBJ2-3 and V is TRBV19; 9 bases match TRBD2. From germline, CDR1 is LNHDA and CDR2 SQIVND (reference sequence). After removal of 6 bases from V and 1 base from J, the junction contained 5 bases not matched to a gene. This CDR3 region has 15 residues. The CDR3 sequence is CASRTVAGGTDTQYF. As DNA, the CDR3 is TGTGCCAGTAGGACCGTAGCGGGGGGCACAGATACGCAGTATTTT.

This clone was counted between two and nine times. This chain links TRBV19 with TRBJ2-7; the D is unclear. The CDR3 extends over 13 amino acids. Germline lookup yields CDR1 LNHDA and CDR2 SQIVND (reference sequence). The V end lost 1 base, the J end lost 6 bases, and 10 bases lay between the germline ends. CDR3 sequence: CASSIGLNSEQYF. The DNA for the CDR3 is TGTGCCAGTAGTATAGGCCTCAACTCCGAGCAGTACTTC. The variable domain in full, completed from reference TRBV19 and TRBJ2-7, reads DGGITQSPKYLFRKEGQNVTLSCEQNLNHDAMYWYRQDPGQGLRLIYYSQIVNDFQKGDIAEGYSVSREKKESFPLTVTSAQKNPTAFYLCASSIGLNSEQYFGPGTRLTVT.

This chain links TRBV2 with TRBJ1-4; D may be TRBD1 (5 bases). Trimming left V 1 base short and J 5 bases short, with 11 bases between. Germline V gene lookup returns CDR1 SNHLY and CDR2 FYNNEI. This CDR3 is built from 15 residues. The CDR3 DNA reads as TGTGCCAGCAGTGAAGAGGGCAGGGTAAATGAAAAACTGTTTTTT. This translates into CASSEEGRVNEKLFF.

The J gene is TRBJ2-3, the V gene TRBV14; the D gene is possibly TRBD2 (6 bases). Germline V gives CDR1 SGHDN, CDR2 FVKESK. Trimming stripped 1 base from V and 2 bases from J, with 10 bases between. The CDR3 is made up of 15 amino acids. The CDR3 nucleotides read TGTGCCAGCAGCCAAGGTTGGGGGGACACAGATACGCAGTATTTT. Translating gives CASSQGWGDTDTQYF.

The J gene is TRBJ1-4, the V gene TRBV28, with a possible D match to TRBD1 (6 bases). The CDR3 sequence is 16 residues long. CDR1 MDHEN and CDR2 SYDVKM come from the germline V gene. Between the trimmed V and J ends, which lost 4 bases and 0 bases, there was a span of 12 bases. In DNA, the CDR3 is TGTGCCAGCAGTTCCCTCAGGGGACCAACTAATGAAAAACTGTTTTTT. Protein product: CASSSLRGPTNEKLFF. Complete variable domain (other parts from reference TRBV28 and TRBJ1-4): DVKVTQSSRYLVKRTGEKVFLECVQDMDHENMFWYRQDPGLGLRLIYFSYDVKMKEKGDIPEGYSVSREKKERFSLILESASTNQTSMYLCASSSLRGPTNEKLFFGSGTQLSVL.